This T cell receptor (beta chain) was profiled in a study of cytomegalovirus exposure and HLA in healthy donors. The CDR3 has 14 amino acids. The germline gives CDR1 MNHEY, CDR2 SMNVEV (reference sequence). PCR primers comprised 60 Vbeta and 13 Jbeta primers. The protocol was immunoSEQ multiplex PCR, while the TCRdb copy is restricted to in-frame clones and leaves out a portion. This table holds about 90,000 clones, about two thirds found once. The specimen was PBMCs. The receptor's source is a woman aged 25 to 39 in good health and CMV-seropositive. The J gene is TRBJ2-5, the V gene TRBV27; 8 positions match TRBD2. The J call may not be correct, given that the DNA end is closer to TRBJ2-7. The CDR3 loop is CASSLGLAWGEQYF. Here the CDR3 DNA reads TGTGCCAGCAGTCTTGGACTAGCCTGGGGCGAGCAGTACTTC.